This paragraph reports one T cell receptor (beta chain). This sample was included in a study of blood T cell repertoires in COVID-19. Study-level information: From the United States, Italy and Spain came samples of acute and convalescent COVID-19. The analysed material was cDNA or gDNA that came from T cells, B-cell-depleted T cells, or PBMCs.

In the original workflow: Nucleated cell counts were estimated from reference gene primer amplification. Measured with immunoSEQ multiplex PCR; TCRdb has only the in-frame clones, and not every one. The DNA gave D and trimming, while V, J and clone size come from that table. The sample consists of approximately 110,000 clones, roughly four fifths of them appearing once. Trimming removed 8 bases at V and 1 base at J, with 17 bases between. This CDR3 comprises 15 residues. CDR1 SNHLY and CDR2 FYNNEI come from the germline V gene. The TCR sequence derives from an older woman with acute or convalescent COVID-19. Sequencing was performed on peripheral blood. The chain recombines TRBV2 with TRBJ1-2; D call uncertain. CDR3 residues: CASQAGRSINYGYTF. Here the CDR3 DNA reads TGTGCCAGCCAGGCAGGCAGATCAATTAACTATGGCTACACCTTC.